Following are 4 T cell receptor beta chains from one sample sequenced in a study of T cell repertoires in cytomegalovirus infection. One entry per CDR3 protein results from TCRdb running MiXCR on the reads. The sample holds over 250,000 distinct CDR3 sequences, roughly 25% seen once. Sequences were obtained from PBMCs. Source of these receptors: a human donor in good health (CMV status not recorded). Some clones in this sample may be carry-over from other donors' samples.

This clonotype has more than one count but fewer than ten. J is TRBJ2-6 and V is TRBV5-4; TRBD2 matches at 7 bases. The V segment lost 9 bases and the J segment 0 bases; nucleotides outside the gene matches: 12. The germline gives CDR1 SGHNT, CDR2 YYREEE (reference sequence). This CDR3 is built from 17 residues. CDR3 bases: TGTGCCACCAAGCGTGGTGGACTAGTCTCTGGGGCCAACGTCCTGACTTTC. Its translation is CATKRGGLVSGANVLTF.

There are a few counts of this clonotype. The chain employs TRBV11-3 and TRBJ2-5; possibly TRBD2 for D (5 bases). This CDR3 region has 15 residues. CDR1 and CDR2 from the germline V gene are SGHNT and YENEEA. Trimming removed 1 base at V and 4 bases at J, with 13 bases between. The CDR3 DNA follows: TGTGCCAGCAGCTTAGGAAGTCACGGGGTAGAGACCCAGTACTTC. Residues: CASSLGSHGVETQYF.

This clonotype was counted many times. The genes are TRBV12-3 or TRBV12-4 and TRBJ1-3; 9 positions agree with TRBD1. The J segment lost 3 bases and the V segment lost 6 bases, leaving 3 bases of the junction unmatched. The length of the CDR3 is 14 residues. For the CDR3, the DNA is TGTGCCAGCAGCCTGGGACAGGGTGGAAACACCATATATTTT. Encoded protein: CASSLGQGGNTIYF.

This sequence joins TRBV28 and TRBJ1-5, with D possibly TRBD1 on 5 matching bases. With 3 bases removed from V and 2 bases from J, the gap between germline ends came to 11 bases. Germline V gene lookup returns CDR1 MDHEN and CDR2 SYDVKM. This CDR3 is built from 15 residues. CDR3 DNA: TGTGCCAGCAGTTTCGGGGGAAGCGGCAATCAGCCCCAGCATTTT. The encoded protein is CASSFGGSGNQPQHF.